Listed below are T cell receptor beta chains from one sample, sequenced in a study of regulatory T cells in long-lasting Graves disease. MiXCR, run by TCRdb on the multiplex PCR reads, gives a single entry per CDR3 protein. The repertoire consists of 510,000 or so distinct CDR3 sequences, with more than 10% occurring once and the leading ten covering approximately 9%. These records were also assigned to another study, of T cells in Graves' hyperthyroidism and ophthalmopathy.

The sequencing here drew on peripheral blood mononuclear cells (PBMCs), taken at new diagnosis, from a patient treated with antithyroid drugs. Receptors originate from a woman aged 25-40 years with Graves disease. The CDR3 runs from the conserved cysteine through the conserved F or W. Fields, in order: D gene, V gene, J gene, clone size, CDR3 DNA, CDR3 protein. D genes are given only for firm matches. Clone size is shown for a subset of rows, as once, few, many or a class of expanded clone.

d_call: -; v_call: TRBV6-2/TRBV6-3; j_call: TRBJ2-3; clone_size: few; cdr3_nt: TGTGCCAGCACCGGAGACAGGAGCGGCACAGATACGCAGTATTTT; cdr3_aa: CASTGDRSGTDTQYF
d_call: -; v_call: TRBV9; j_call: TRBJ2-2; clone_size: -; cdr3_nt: TGTGCCAGCAGCCCTAGATTAAACACCGGGGAGCTGTTTTTT; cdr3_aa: CASSPRLNTGELFF
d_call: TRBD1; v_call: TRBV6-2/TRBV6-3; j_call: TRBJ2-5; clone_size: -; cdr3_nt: TGTGCCAGCAACCGAACCCCGACAGGGGTTCGACAAGAGACCCAGTACTTC; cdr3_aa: CASNRTPTGVRQETQYF
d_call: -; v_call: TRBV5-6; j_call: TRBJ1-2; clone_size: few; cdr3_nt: TGTGCCAGCAGCTTGCCCCTTGGACGAAGTTTTGGGGGCTACACCTTC; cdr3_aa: CASSLPLGRSFGGYTF
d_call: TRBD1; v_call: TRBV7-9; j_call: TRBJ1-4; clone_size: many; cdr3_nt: TGTGCCAGCAGCTCTCAGGGGGCAACTAATGAAAAACTGTTTTTT; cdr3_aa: CASSSQGATNEKLFF
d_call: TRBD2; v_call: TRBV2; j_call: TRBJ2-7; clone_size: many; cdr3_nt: TGTGCCACCATCGGACTAGCGGGACTCCTCGACCATTACGAGCAGTACTTC; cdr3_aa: CATIGLAGLLDHYEQYF
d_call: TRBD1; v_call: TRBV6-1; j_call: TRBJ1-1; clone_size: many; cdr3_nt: TGTGCCAGCGGGACAGGGGCACGGACTGAAGCTTTCTTT; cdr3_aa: CASGTGARTEAFF
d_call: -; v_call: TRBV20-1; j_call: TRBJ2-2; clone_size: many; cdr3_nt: TGCAGTGCTAGGATTAGCGGTAACACCGGGGAGCTGTTTTTT; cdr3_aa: CSARISGNTGELFF
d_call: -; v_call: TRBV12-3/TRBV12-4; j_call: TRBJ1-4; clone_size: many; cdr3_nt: TGTGCCAGCAGTTCCGAGGGGTACACTAATGAAAAACTGTTTTTT; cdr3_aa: CASSSEGYTNEKLFF
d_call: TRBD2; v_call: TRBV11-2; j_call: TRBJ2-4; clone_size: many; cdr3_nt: TGTGCCAGCAGCTTCACACTAGCGGGAGAAAACATTCAGTACTTC; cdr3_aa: CASSFTLAGENIQYF
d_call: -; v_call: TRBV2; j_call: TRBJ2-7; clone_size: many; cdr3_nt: TGTGCCAGCAGTGAAACTTCCTACGAGCAGTACTTC; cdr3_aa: CASSETSYEQYF
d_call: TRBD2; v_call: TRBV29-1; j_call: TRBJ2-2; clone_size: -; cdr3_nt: TGCAGCGGTAGCGGGGCGAACACCGGGGAGCTGTTTTTT; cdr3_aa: CSGSGANTGELFF
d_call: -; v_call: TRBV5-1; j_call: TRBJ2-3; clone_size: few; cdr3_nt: TGCGCCAGCAAGGGTGTGGGAGCCGGAACAGATACGCAGTATTTT; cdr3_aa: CASKGVGAGTDTQYF
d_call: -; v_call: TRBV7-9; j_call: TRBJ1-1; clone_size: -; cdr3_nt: TGTGCCAGCAGGGCGAACAGGAGAACGAACACTGAAGCTTTCTTT; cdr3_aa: CASRANRRTNTEAFF
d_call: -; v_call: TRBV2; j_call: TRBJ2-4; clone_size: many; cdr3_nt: TGTGCCAGCAGAAAAGCCGGGACCGTGAAAAACATTCAGTACTTC; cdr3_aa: CASRKAGTVKNIQYF
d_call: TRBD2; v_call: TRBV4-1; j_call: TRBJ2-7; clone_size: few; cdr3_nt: TGCGCCAGCAGCCCCTATACGGGGAGGGTCTACGAGCAGTACTTC; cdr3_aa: CASSPYTGRVYEQYF
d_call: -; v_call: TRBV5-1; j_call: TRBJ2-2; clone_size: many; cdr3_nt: TGCGCCAGCAGCTGGGATCCAGGGGCTCGTGACACCGGGGAGCTGTTTTTT; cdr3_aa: CASSWDPGARDTGELFF
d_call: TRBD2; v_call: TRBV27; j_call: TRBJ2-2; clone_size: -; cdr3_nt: TGTGCCAGCAGTGGGACGGGGGTGACTAGCGCGAACACCGGGGAGCTGTTTTTT; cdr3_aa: CASSGTGVTSANTGELFF
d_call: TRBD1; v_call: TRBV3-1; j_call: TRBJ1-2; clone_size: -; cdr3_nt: TGTGCCAGCAGCCCTTCGGACAGGCCGAGGTCTAGATATGGCTACACCTTC; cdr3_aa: CASSPSDRPRSRYGYTF
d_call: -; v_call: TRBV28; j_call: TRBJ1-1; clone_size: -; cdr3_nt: TGTGCCAGCAGTTCGGGAGGGGTGGTAGCCGAAGCTTTCTTT; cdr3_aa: CASSSGGVVAEAFF
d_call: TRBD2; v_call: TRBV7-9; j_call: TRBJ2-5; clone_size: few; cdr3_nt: TGTGCCAGCAGCTTAACGCTAGCGGGGGTGCAAGAGACCCAGTACTTC; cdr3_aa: CASSLTLAGVQETQYF
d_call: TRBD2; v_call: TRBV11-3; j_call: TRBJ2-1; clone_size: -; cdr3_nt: TGTGCCAGCAGCAGGGGACTAGCGCGTAACAATGAGCAGTTCTTC; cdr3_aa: CASSRGLARNNEQFF
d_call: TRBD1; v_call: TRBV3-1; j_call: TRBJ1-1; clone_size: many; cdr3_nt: TGTGCCAGCAGCCAAGACCAGACAGGGCATTGGAGAGCTTTCTTT; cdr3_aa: CASSQDQTGHWRAFF
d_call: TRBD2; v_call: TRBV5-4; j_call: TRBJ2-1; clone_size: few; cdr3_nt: TGTGCCATCAACGTGCGGGAGGGCCGTAATGAGCAGTTCTTC; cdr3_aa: CAINVREGRNEQFF
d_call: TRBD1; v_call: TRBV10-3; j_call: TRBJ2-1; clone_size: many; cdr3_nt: TGTGCCATGAAACAGGGGGACGCCTACAATGAGCAGTTCTTC; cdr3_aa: CAMKQGDAYNEQFF
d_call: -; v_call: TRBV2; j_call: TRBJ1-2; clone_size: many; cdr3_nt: TGTGCCAGCAGTGAAACAGGTTTCTATGGCTACACCTTC; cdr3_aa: CASSETGFYGYTF
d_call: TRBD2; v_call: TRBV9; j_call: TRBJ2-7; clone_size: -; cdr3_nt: TGTGCCAGCAGCCCCCAGGGCGCTAGCGGGGCCTACGAGCAGTACTTC; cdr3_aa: CASSPQGASGAYEQYF
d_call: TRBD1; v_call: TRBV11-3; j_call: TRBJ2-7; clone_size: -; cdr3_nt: TGTGCCAGCAGCTTGGCGGGGACAGGGGACTACGAGCAGTACTTC; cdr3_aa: CASSLAGTGDYEQYF
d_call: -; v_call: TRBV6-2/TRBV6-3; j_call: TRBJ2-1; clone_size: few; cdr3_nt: TGTGCCAGCAGTTTTCGAGGTGGCACCTACAATGAGCAGTTCTTC; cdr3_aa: CASSFRGGTYNEQFF
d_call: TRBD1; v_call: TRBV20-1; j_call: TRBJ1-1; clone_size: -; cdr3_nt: TGCAGTGCTAGTAAGGGGGACAGCTCGACTGAAGCTTTCTTT; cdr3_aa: CSASKGDSSTEAFF
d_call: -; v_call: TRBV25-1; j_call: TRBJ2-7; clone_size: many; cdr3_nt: TGTGCCAGCAGTGAATCGGCACAGATCGGCATCTACGAGCAGTACTTC; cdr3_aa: CASSESAQIGIYEQYF
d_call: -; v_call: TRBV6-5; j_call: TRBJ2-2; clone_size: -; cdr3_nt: TGTGCCAGCAGTTACTCGATTAGGACCGGGGAGCTGTTTTTT; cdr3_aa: CASSYSIRTGELFF
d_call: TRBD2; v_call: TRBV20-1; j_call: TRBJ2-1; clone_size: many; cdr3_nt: TGCAGTGCTAGAGATCTGAGGACTAGCGGGAGTGGTGAGCAGTTCTTC; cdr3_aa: CSARDLRTSGSGEQFF
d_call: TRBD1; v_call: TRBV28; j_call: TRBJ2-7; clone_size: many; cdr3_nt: TGTGCCAGCAGTTCGACAGGGCTAGAGCAGTACTTC; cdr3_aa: CASSSTGLEQYF
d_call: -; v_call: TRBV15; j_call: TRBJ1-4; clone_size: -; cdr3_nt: TGTGCCACCAGCAGAGTCATCGGGGGTGAAAAACTGTTTTTT; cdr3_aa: CATSRVIGGEKLFF